Sequencing of this T cell receptor beta chain was carried out in a study of blood T cells in healthy people across ages. The study's findings and limits: Long-lived and aged donors differed, with more naive CD4+ cells and higher diversity in the long-lived. Using unsorted PBMCs precluded a conclusive naive versus antigen-experienced comparison.

Primers used in a second PCR of about 7 to 12 cycles were a sample-barcoded 5' primer and a J-beta primer mix. MiXCR, run by TCRdb on the 5' RACE reads, gives a single entry per CDR3 protein. The repertoire holds under 1 million distinct CDR3 sequences, with around 42% as singletons. This CDR3 comprises 12 residues. V was trimmed by 6 bases and J by 7 bases, leaving 10 bases between them. Per germline, CDR1 SGHDN and CDR2 FVKESK. Concerning this clonotype: Its antigen is still unknown.

Material for sequencing was blood. The TCR sequence derives from a man aged 55 to 70 in good health. The chain links TRBV14 to TRBJ2-1; D perhaps matches TRBD1 (6 bases). The CDR3 spells CASRAGTNEQFF. DNA for the CDR3: TGTGCCAGCAGGGCCGGGACAAATGAGCAGTTCTTC. Together with reference TRBV14 and TRBJ2-1, the CDR3 gives the full variable domain: EAGVTQFPSHSVIEKGQTVTLRCDPISGHDNLYWYRRVMGKEIKFLLHFVKESKQDESGMPNNRFLAERTGGTYSTLKVQPAELEDSGVYFCASRAGTNEQFFGPGTRLTVL.